The T cell receptor beta chain under discussion was sequenced for a study of cytotoxic CD8 clonotypes in ibrutinib-treated CLL (dated by TCRdb to the early 2020s). Notes on the research overall: The cohort had eleven to twelve relapsed/refractory and around 16 treatment-naive patients; under 18 were IGHV unmutated. Partial responses were observed in about 24 patients and complete responses in 2; after a median follow-up of 68 months, remission was maintained in approximately 15 patients and progression was observed in about twelve. Samples averaged approximately 260,000 productive templates and 90,000 to 100,000 productive rearrangements. Of the 86 people in the trial, about 27 had longitudinal samples available. Cryopreserved peripheral blood mononuclear cells were obtained before treatment, at response, and at either sustained remission or disease progression. Samples at response were collected after a median of about twelve months of treatment, with a range of 6 to 36 months. Patients were still on ibrutinib when every remission and progressive disease sample was collected. Broad study findings and their caveats: Public clonotypes were found to be uncommon and were observed to contract or remain stable during treatment; the increase in clonality was shown to reflect expansion of private clonotypes at ibrutinib response. Baseline clonality exceeded that of age-matched healthy donors and correlated strongly with circulating CD8+ T-cell counts. Clonality rose at ibrutinib response, remained stable during sustained remission, and dropped back toward baseline at progression. Sustained-remission and progressing patients did not have matched sampling times, and lymph node repertoires were not examined.

Regarding this clone: This receptor's antigen is unknown. Base qualities are missing; no much larger clone stands one base away.

The sample's time point label, decoded: about twelve months on ibrutinib. For TCR beta library preparation, about 2 micrograms of genomic DNA were isolated from cryopreserved PBMCs. Longitudinal blood samples from CLL patients on ibrutinib monotherapy underwent high-throughput TCR beta sequencing. The patients took part in an open-label, single-center phase 2 trial of ibrutinib monotherapy. From a lookup of the germline V gene, CDR1 and CDR2 are SGDLS and YYNGEE. V is reduced by 4 bases and J by 0 bases, leaving a spacing of 17 bases between them. Including the terminal cysteine and phenylalanine, the CDR3 comprises 17 residues. Of all the DNA, just the CDR3 is kept, 51 bases in frame from base 1. The goal of deep resolution MiSeq sequencing was a depth between 1 in 1 million and 1 in 200,000 T cells, and coverage averaged 10x per clonotype. The immunoSEQ hsTCRB Kit was used to generate TCR beta libraries. The study's own analysis went as follows. ImmunoSEQ Data Assistant and ImmunoSEQ Analyzer were used for data analysis, and V, D and J genes were assigned according to IMGT definitions. Clonality, which ranges from 0 to 1, was calculated by subtracting the normalized Shannon entropy of productive rearrangement frequencies from one. Only overrepresented clonotypes making up at least 0.05% of the repertoire of each patient were included in the public clonotype analysis. Roughly 13 age-matched healthy donor repertoires from immuneACCESS served as clonality controls. TCRdb limited this immuneACCESS table to in-frame rearrangements with V and J called. A share of clones is missing; checked studies link under half to unresolved V genes, and the rest is unexplained. From that table come the V and J calls and clone size; the DNA was used to work out D and trimming. Here the sample has 160,000 or so clones; 81% occur a single time. Approximately 2% of the sample lies in the top ten.

This receptor was identified in a human donor with chronic lymphocytic leukemia. Sequenced material: PBMCs, taken after 12 months of ibrutinib treatment. This chain joins TRBV9 to TRBJ2-1, with TRBD1 perhaps the D gene, on 5 matching bases. The sequenced DNA is TGTGCCAGCAGCAGCACTCAGGGCCCGAGCTCCTACAATGAGCAGTTCTTC. It encodes CASSSTQGPSSYNEQFF.